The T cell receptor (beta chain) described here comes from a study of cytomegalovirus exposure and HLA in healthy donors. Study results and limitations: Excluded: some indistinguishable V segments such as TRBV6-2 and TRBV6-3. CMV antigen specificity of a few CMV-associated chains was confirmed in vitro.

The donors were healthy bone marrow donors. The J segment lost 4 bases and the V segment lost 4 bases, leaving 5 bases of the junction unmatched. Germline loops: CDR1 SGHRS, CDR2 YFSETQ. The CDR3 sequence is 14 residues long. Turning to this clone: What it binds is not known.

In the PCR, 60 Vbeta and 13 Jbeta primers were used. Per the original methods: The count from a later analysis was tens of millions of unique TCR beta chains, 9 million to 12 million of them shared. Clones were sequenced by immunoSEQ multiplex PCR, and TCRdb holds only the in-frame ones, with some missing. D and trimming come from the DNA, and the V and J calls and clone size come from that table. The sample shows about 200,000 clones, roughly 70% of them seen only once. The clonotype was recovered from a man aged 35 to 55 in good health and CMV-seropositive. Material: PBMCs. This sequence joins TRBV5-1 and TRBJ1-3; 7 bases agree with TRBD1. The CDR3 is CASSTDRPGNTIYF. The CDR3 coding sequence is TGCGCCAGCAGCACGGACAGGCCCGGAAACACCATATATTTT.